This T cell receptor beta chain appears in the sequencing data of a study of cytomegalovirus exposure and HLA in healthy donors. PCR used 60 Vbeta primers and 13 Jbeta primers. Measured with immunoSEQ multiplex PCR; TCRdb has only the in-frame clones, and not every one. This sample carries tens of thousands of clones, about 81% of them seen once, and the ten largest clones take roughly 2.6%. The CDR3 sequence is 15 residues long. V lost 1 base to trimming and J lost 2 bases; unmatched junction nucleotides: 3. Per germline, CDR1 SGHVS and CDR2 FNYEAQ. Sequenced sample: PBMCs. The chain combines TRBV7-6 with TRBJ2-7, with 9 bases that match TRBD1. This clonotype was obtained from a woman between 50 and 59 years old in good health and CMV-seronegative. CDR3 coding DNA: TGTGCCAGCAGCTTAGAGCGGGACAGGGCCTACGAGCAGTACTTC. Residues: CASSLERDRAYEQYF.